This entry concerns a single T cell receptor (beta chain). Original processing methods: Cell counts per sample came from amplifying reference gene primers. The protocol was immunoSEQ multiplex PCR, while the TCRdb copy is restricted to in-frame clones and leaves out a portion. The V and J calls and clone size were taken over from that table, and D and trimming were inferred from the DNA. The sample holds 35,000 to 40,000 clones, about 82% seen once. These data are taken from a study of blood T cell repertoires in COVID-19. Study overall: Collection of acute and convalescent COVID-19 samples took place in the United States, Italy and Spain. T cells, B-cell-depleted T cells, or PBMCs supplied cDNA or gDNA.

CDR3 length equals 15 residues. V lost 0 bases and J lost 5, with 14 bases in between. Germline V gene data show CDR1 as SGHVS and CDR2 as FNYEAQ. Sequencing was done on a sample of peripheral blood. The TCR was taken from an older man with active or convalescent COVID-19. This sequence joins TRBV7-6 and TRBJ2-7; TRBD1 is a possible D gene (5 bases). CDR3 sequence reads: CASSLANRQSDEQYF. In nucleotides, the CDR3 is TGTGCCAGCAGCTTAGCGAACCGACAGTCCGACGAGCAGTACTTC.